These T cell receptor beta chains were read from a single sample in a study of T cell repertoires in ileal Crohn's disease. Sequencing was performed with immunoSEQ multiplex PCR; in TCRdb, only in-frame clones are kept and a portion is missing. Of approximately 11,000 clones in the sample, around 74% are singletons; the top ten hold approximately 6.9%. Sequencing used ileal tissue. Receptor source: an adult with Crohn's disease. Both conserved end residues are part of each CDR3. D genes are given only for firm matches. A clone size is listed for some rows: how often the clone was seen (once, few, many), or a class if it is expanded.

D	J	V	size	CDR3	DNA
-	TRBJ1-2	TRBV6-5	-	CASSPVGQNGYTF	TGTGCCAGCAGTCCGGTGGGCCAGAATGGCTACACCTTC
-	TRBJ1-2	TRBV28	once	CASSFLQAPGYTF	TGTGCCAGCAGTTTCCTGCAGGCTCCTGGCTACACCTTC
-	TRBJ2-3	TRBV7-2	-	CASSPPSDTQYF	TGTGCCAGCAGTCCCCCATCCGATACGCAGTATTTT
TRBD2	TRBJ2-7	TRBV10-2	-	CASSQTSGVYEQYF	TGCGCCAGCAGCCAGACTAGCGGGGTCTACGAGCAGTACTTC
TRBD1	TRBJ2-3	TRBV5-1	-	CASSLGDRVTDTQYF	TGCGCCAGCAGCTTGGGGGACAGGGTTACGGATACGCAGTATTTT
-	TRBJ1-4	TRBV19	once	CASSMWRSGTNEKLFF	TGTGCCAGTAGTATGTGGCGGTCCGGAACTAATGAAAAACTGTTTTTT
-	TRBJ2-7	TRBV6-1	few	CASSRTETYEQYF	TGTGCCAGCAGTCGGACTGAAACCTACGAGCAGTACTTC
TRBD1	TRBJ1-4	TRBV19	-	CASQTGDNEKLFF	TGTGCCAGTCAGACAGGGGATAATGAAAAACTGTTTTTT
TRBD1	TRBJ2-7	TRBV6-1	-	CASKGTGLYEQYF	TGTGCCAGCAAAGGGACAGGGTTATACGAGCAGTACTTC
TRBD1	TRBJ1-1	TRBV28	few	CASSLTGGAGKAFF	TGTGCCAGCAGCTTAACAGGGGGCGCGGGCAAAGCTTTCTTT
-	TRBJ1-2	TRBV5-6	-	CASSQSPGGGYTF	TGTGCCAGCAGCCAATCCCCCGGGGGTGGCTACACCTTC
-	TRBJ2-3	TRBV10-3	-	CAISERESGDTQYF	TGTGCCATCAGTGAACGAGAAAGTGGAGATACGCAGTATTTT
TRBD2	TRBJ2-7	TRBV6-1	-	CASILGGSKQYF	TGTGCCAGCATATTGGGGGGGTCCAAGCAGTACTTC
TRBD1	TRBJ2-7	TRBV27	-	CASSLGSGTAYEQYF	TGTGCCAGCAGTTTGGGTTCCGGGACAGCCTACGAGCAGTACTTC
TRBD1	TRBJ1-2	TRBV19	-	CASIARGGTDYGYTF	TGTGCCAGTATCGCCAGAGGGGGCACTGACTATGGCTACACCTTC
TRBD1	TRBJ1-1	TRBV29-1	-	CSVNRGPSEAFF	TGCAGCGTTAACAGGGGGCCCTCGGAAGCTTTCTTT
TRBD1	TRBJ1-2	TRBV6-6	few	CASTRGQGNYGYTF	TGTGCCAGCACCCGGGGACAGGGGAACTATGGCTACACCTTC
TRBD1	TRBJ1-2	TRBV7-9	-	CASSGQDRGNYGYTF	TGTGCCAGCAGCGGTCAGGACAGGGGGAACTATGGCTACACCTTC
-	TRBJ2-1	TRBV5-1	-	CASSFDPGAGNEQFF	TGCGCCAGCAGCTTCGACCCAGGGGCAGGGAATGAGCAGTTCTTC
-	TRBJ2-7	TRBV6-1	-	CASSPWGSEYEQYF	TGTGCCAGCAGCCCATGGGGCAGCGAGTACGAGCAGTACTTC
TRBD1	TRBJ2-3	TRBV15	few	CATSRQGGATDTQYF	TGTGCCACCAGCCGACAAGGGGGCGCCACAGATACGCAGTATTTT
-	TRBJ2-3	TRBV6-6	-	CASLGGTDTQYF	TGTGCCAGCCTTGGGGGGACAGATACGCAGTATTTT
-	TRBJ2-3	TRBV11-2	-	CASSSPTDGADTQYF	TGTGCCAGCAGCTCACCCACCGACGGGGCAGATACGCAGTATTTT
-	TRBJ1-4	TRBV4-2	-	CASSLVQAETNEKLFF	TGTGCCAGCAGCCTGGTGCAGGCCGAAACTAATGAAAAACTGTTTTTT
TRBD1	TRBJ1-1	TRBV7-2	-	CASSLAYRGTEAFF	TGTGCCAGCAGCTTAGCCTACAGGGGCACTGAAGCTTTCTTT
-	TRBJ1-3	TRBV28	-	CASSLPRTASGNTIYF	TGTGCCAGCAGTTTACCCCGGACAGCCTCTGGAAACACCATATATTTT